The 8 T cell receptor beta chains below come from one sample, sequenced in a study of shared clonotypes between healthy human individuals. The naive CD8 fraction comprised CD45RO-negative cells positively selected for CCR7 and excluded terminally differentiated effector memory CD45RA+ cells. Sequenced by immunoSEQ multiplex PCR; TCRdb stores in-frame clones only, minus some. The sample has approximately 590,000 clones, 95% to 96% seen once. Sequenced material: naive CD8+ T cells sorted from blood. The receptors shown here come from a woman in her 30s in good health.

The sample holds one count of this clone. This rearrangement joins TRBV4-1 to TRBJ2-7, with TRBD2 matching 10 bases. Germline trimming cut 4 bases from V and 5 bases from J; bases unmatched to any gene: 5. The CDR3 runs 14 residues. Germline lookup yields CDR1 MGHRA and CDR2 YSYEKL. The CDR3 sequence: CASSRTSGIDEQYF. As DNA, the CDR3 is TGCGCCAGCAGCCGCACTAGCGGGATCGACGAGCAGTACTTC.

The chain uses TRBV30 and TRBJ2-1; 7 bases align to TRBD1. CDR1 and CDR2 (germline): GTSNPN, SVGIG (reference sequence). The V and J ends lost 7 bases and 12 bases, in that order; junction bases with no gene match: 12. This CDR3 spans 12 amino acids. The CDR3 DNA is TGTGCCTTAAACAGGGGATTCTCCGTGCAGTTCTTC. It codes for CALNRGFSVQFF.

This chain uses TRBV5-4 with TRBJ2-1; a weak D match, TRBD2 (5 bases). The germline V gene encodes CDR1 SGHNT and CDR2 YYREEE (reference sequence). CDR3 length equals 16 residues. The germline V and J ends were trimmed by 1 base and 1 base, with 12 bases remaining between them. CDR3 protein: CASSLYGGSSYNEQFF. The CDR3 coding sequence is TGTGCCAGCAGCTTGTATGGAGGATCATCCTACAATGAGCAGTTCTTC.

V usage is TRBV27 and J usage is TRBJ1-1; D call uncertain. The germline V gene has CDR1 MNHEY and CDR2 SMNVEV (reference sequence). Trimming removed 2 bases at V and 1 base at J, with 11 bases between. CDR3 length equals 15 residues. CDR3 sequence: CASSLISPPNTEAFF. Here the CDR3 DNA reads TGTGCCAGCAGTTTAATTTCCCCCCCGAACACTGAAGCTTTCTTT.

The chain recombines TRBV10-1 with TRBJ1-1; D gene uncertain. The CDR3 spans 15 residues. With 0 bases removed from V and 5 bases from J, the gap between germline ends came to 13 bases. The germline V gene has CDR1 WNHNN and CDR2 SYGVQD (reference sequence). The CDR3 nucleotides are TGCGCCAGCAGTGAGTCGGTCCTAGTATCTACTGAAGCTTTCTTT. Amino acid sequence: CASSESVLVSTEAFF.

The rearrangement uses TRBV7-2 and TRBJ1-5, with TRBD1 matching over 7 bases. The CDR3 is made up of 16 amino acids. The V gene end was trimmed by 5 bases and the J gene end by 0 bases; junction bases not matched to a gene: 7. In germline, CDR1 is SGHTA, CDR2 FQGNSA. Here the CDR3 DNA reads TGTGCCAGCAGCCCAGGGACAGTATATAGCAATCAGCCCCAGCATTTT. Residues: CASSPGTVYSNQPQHF.

The J gene is TRBJ2-1, the V gene TRBV27; 9 bases fit TRBD2. The ends lost 2 bases at V and 6 bases at J; junction bases unmatched: 5. Germline CDR1 and CDR2: MNHEY and SMNVEV (reference sequence). The CDR3 has 15 residues. As DNA, the CDR3 is TGTGCCAGCAGTTTAAGTCTAGCGGGAACCAATGAGCAGTTCTTC. Amino acid sequence: CASSLSLAGTNEQFF.

The chain recombines TRBV7-6 with TRBJ2-1; TRBD2 matches 8 bases. Germline loops: CDR1 SGHVS, CDR2 FNYEAQ. CDR3 length: 14 residues. V shed 4 bases and J 8 bases; nucleotides not matched to a gene: 7. CDR3 in amino acids: CASSWAGGLDEQFF. The CDR3 DNA reads TGTGCCAGCAGCTGGGCGGGGGGCTTAGATGAGCAGTTCTTC. The full variable domain, completed using reference TRBV7-6 and TRBJ2-1, is GAGVSQSPRYKVTKRGQDVALRCDPISGHVSLYWYRQALGQGPEFLTYFNYEAQQDKSGLPNDRFSAERPEGSISTLTIQRTEQRDSAMYRCASSWAGGLDEQFFGPGTRLTVL.